This T cell receptor beta chain was identified in a study of early T cells in non-severe SARS-CoV-2 infection. Study-wide points: CD4 and private specificities were missed by VDJdb matching, which favored anti-spike CD8 responses.

Molecules of cDNA were individually given unique molecular identifiers that were attached to them. TCRdb fed the 5' RACE reads into MiXCR, producing one record per CDR3 protein. Here the sample spans 60,000 to 85,000 distinct CDR3 sequences, roughly 16% being singletons. This clonotype has a count of ten or more. Its specificity is unknown. The specimen sequenced was whole blood. The TCR was taken from an adult who was a healthcare worker with PCR-confirmed SARS-CoV-2 infection or an uninfected control (not recorded which).

CDR3 loop: CASSLTSGGLETQYF. The CDR3 DNA reads as TGTGCCAGCAGCCTGACTAGCGGGGGGCTAGAGACCCAGTACTTC. V and J are TRBV11-2 and TRBJ2-5; 13 bases align to TRBD2. Germline values: CDR1 SGHAT, CDR2 FQNNGV. V trimming: 5 bases; J trimming: 4 bases; junction bases outside the gene matches: 4. There are 15 residues in the CDR3.